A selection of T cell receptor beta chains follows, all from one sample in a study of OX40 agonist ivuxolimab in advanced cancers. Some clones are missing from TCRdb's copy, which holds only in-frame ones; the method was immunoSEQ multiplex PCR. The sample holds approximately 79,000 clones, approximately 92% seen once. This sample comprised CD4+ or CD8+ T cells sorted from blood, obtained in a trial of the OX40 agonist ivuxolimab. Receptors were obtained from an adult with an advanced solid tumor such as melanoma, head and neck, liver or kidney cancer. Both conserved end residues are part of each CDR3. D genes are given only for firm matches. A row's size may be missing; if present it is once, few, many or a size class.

cdr3_nt: TGTGCCAGCAGCAACCTAGAGGGGAACACTGAAGCTTTCTTT
cdr3_aa: CASSNLEGNTEAFF
j_call: TRBJ1-1
clone_size: .
d_call: .
v_call: TRBV21-1
cdr3_length: 14

cdr3_nt: TGTGCCAGCAGCTTAACGTGGCAGGGGAGGTACGAGCAGTACTTC
cdr3_aa: CASSLTWQGRYEQYF
j_call: TRBJ2-7
clone_size: .
d_call: .
v_call: TRBV7-2
cdr3_length: 15

cdr3_nt: TGTGCCAGCAGCCAAGAAGAAGTTGGACAAAACACTGAAGCTTTCTTT
cdr3_aa: CASSQEEVGQNTEAFF
j_call: TRBJ1-1
clone_size: .
d_call: .
v_call: TRBV14
cdr3_length: 16

cdr3_nt: TGTGCCAGCAGCTTGGAACAGGACTACGAGCAGTACTTC
cdr3_aa: CASSLEQDYEQYF
j_call: TRBJ2-7
clone_size: .
d_call: .
v_call: TRBV5-6
cdr3_length: 13

cdr3_nt: TGTGCCAGCAGTGAATATAGGGACGAGCAGTACTTC
cdr3_aa: CASSEYRDEQYF
j_call: TRBJ2-7
clone_size: .
d_call: .
v_call: TRBV25-1
cdr3_length: 12

cdr3_nt: TGTGCCAGCAGCTTATCGAGGACGGGAGGGAGCAATCAGCCCCAGCATTTT
cdr3_aa: CASSLSRTGGSNQPQHF
j_call: TRBJ1-5
clone_size: .
d_call: .
v_call: TRBV11-2
cdr3_length: 17

cdr3_nt: TGTGCCAGCAGCCCAATAGACAGGGGCCGAGCAGATACGCAGTATTTT
cdr3_aa: CASSPIDRGRADTQYF
j_call: TRBJ2-3
clone_size: .
d_call: TRBD1
v_call: TRBV7-3
cdr3_length: 16

cdr3_nt: TGCGCCAGCAGCTTGGTAACGGGCGGCTATGGCTACACCTTC
cdr3_aa: CASSLVTGGYGYTF
j_call: TRBJ1-2
clone_size: .
d_call: .
v_call: TRBV5-1
cdr3_length: 14

cdr3_nt: TGCGCCAGCAGCCACTCCCTAGCGGGGGGCACAGATACGCAGTATTTT
cdr3_aa: CASSHSLAGGTDTQYF
j_call: TRBJ2-3
clone_size: .
d_call: TRBD2
v_call: TRBV4-1
cdr3_length: 16

cdr3_nt: TGTGCCAGCAGCGGCTCGGCCCGCGGACGGCGGGACTTTGAAGCTTTCTTT
cdr3_aa: CASSGSARGRRDFEAFF
j_call: TRBJ1-1
clone_size: .
d_call: .
v_call: TRBV9
cdr3_length: 17

cdr3_nt: TGTGCCAGCAGCGTAGGAGCTTCCCAAGAGACCCAGTACTTC
cdr3_aa: CASSVGASQETQYF
j_call: TRBJ2-5
clone_size: .
d_call: .
v_call: TRBV9
cdr3_length: 14

cdr3_nt: TGTGCCAGCAGTTTCAGCATGAACACTGAAGCTTTCTTT
cdr3_aa: CASSFSMNTEAFF
j_call: TRBJ1-1
clone_size: .
d_call: .
v_call: TRBV27
cdr3_length: 13

cdr3_nt: TGCGCCAGCCAAGGGGACTTACAAGAGACCCAGTACTTC
cdr3_aa: CASQGDLQETQYF
j_call: TRBJ2-5
clone_size: once
d_call: .
v_call: TRBV5-1
cdr3_length: 13

cdr3_nt: TGTGCCGTCCGGGACAGGGCCGGCTATGGCTACACCTTC
cdr3_aa: CAVRDRAGYGYTF
j_call: TRBJ1-2
clone_size: .
d_call: TRBD1
v_call: TRBV30
cdr3_length: 13

cdr3_nt: TGCGCCAGCAGCTTGTCTGGCACCTACTACGAGCAGTACTTC
cdr3_aa: CASSLSGTYYEQYF
j_call: TRBJ2-7
clone_size: .
d_call: .
v_call: TRBV5-1
cdr3_length: 14

cdr3_nt: TGTGCCAGCAGTGACGGCACCCGGAGGCTGGAGCCCCAGCATTTT
cdr3_aa: CASSDGTRRLEPQHF
j_call: TRBJ1-5
clone_size: .
d_call: .
v_call: TRBV6-4
cdr3_length: 15

cdr3_nt: TGTGCCAGCAGCTTAGGAGGAAATGGCTACACCTTC
cdr3_aa: CASSLGGNGYTF
j_call: TRBJ1-2
clone_size: .
d_call: .
v_call: TRBV7-8
cdr3_length: 12

cdr3_nt: TGTGCCAGCAGCCCACCTGGGGGGCGCGAGCAGTACTTC
cdr3_aa: CASSPPGGREQYF
j_call: TRBJ2-7
clone_size: once
d_call: .
v_call: TRBV16
cdr3_length: 13

cdr3_nt: TGCGCCAGCAGCTTGGGAACGGGTTTACTAGCGGGGTCCACAGATACGCAGTATTTT
cdr3_aa: CASSLGTGLLAGSTDTQYF
j_call: TRBJ2-3
clone_size: .
d_call: TRBD2
v_call: TRBV5-1
cdr3_length: 19

cdr3_nt: TGTGCCAGCACTCAGGATGGGGTGGACGATTACAATGAGCAGTTCTTC
cdr3_aa: CASTQDGVDDYNEQFF
j_call: TRBJ2-1
clone_size: .
d_call: .
v_call: TRBV5-8
cdr3_length: 16

cdr3_nt: TGTGCCAGCAGCCCTCAGGGACAGCCCTTTGATGAGCAGTTCTTC
cdr3_aa: CASSPQGQPFDEQFF
j_call: TRBJ2-1
clone_size: .
d_call: TRBD1
v_call: TRBV9
cdr3_length: 15

cdr3_nt: TGTGCCAGCAGCCCAGGTTCCTCGGGCACCGGGGAGCTGTTTTTT
cdr3_aa: CASSPGSSGTGELFF
j_call: TRBJ2-2
clone_size: once
d_call: .
v_call: TRBV6-4
cdr3_length: 15

cdr3_nt: TGTGCCAGCAGTCCCATAAATAGCAATCAGCCCCAGCATTTT
cdr3_aa: CASSPINSNQPQHF
j_call: TRBJ1-5
clone_size: once
d_call: .
v_call: TRBV27
cdr3_length: 14

cdr3_nt: TGTGCCAGCAGTTACTCGATAGGGGGGAAATCCTACGAGCAGTACTTC
cdr3_aa: CASSYSIGGKSYEQYF
j_call: TRBJ2-7
clone_size: .
d_call: .
v_call: TRBV6-5
cdr3_length: 16

cdr3_nt: TGTGCCAGCAGTTACACCGTCGCACTACAAGAGACCCAGTACTTC
cdr3_aa: CASSYTVALQETQYF
j_call: TRBJ2-5
clone_size: .
d_call: .
v_call: TRBV6-5
cdr3_length: 15

cdr3_nt: TGTGCCAGCAGCAGGCTTACCGGGACAGTGAGTGGCTACACCTTC
cdr3_aa: CASSRLTGTVSGYTF
j_call: TRBJ1-2
clone_size: .
d_call: TRBD1
v_call: TRBV6-1
cdr3_length: 15

cdr3_nt: TGTGCCAGCAGCGAAACCGGGACAGGGGGCTACGAGCAGTACTTC
cdr3_aa: CASSETGTGGYEQYF
j_call: TRBJ2-7
clone_size: .
d_call: TRBD1
v_call: TRBV5-4
cdr3_length: 15

cdr3_nt: TGTGCCAGCAGCTCCCTGGACGGCCTCAATCAGCCCCAGCATTTT
cdr3_aa: CASSSLDGLNQPQHF
j_call: TRBJ1-5
clone_size: .
d_call: .
v_call: TRBV7-9
cdr3_length: 15

cdr3_nt: TGCGCCAGCAGCTGGACAGGGGTGGGCACTGAAGCTTTCTTT
cdr3_aa: CASSWTGVGTEAFF
j_call: TRBJ1-1
clone_size: .
d_call: TRBD1
v_call: TRBV5-1
cdr3_length: 14

cdr3_nt: TGTGCCAGCAGCCCCCCTAGCTCTGCCAAAAACATTCAGTACTTC
cdr3_aa: CASSPPSSAKNIQYF
j_call: TRBJ2-4
clone_size: .
d_call: .
v_call: TRBV9
cdr3_length: 15

cdr3_nt: TGTGCCAGCAGCCCAGACGAGCCTGTCGAGCAGTACTTC
cdr3_aa: CASSPDEPVEQYF
j_call: TRBJ2-7
clone_size: .
d_call: .
v_call: TRBV7-2
cdr3_length: 13

cdr3_nt: TGTGCCAGCAGCGTCGGCGGCACCGGGGAGCTGTTTTTT
cdr3_aa: CASSVGGTGELFF
j_call: TRBJ2-2
clone_size: .
d_call: .
v_call: TRBV9
cdr3_length: 13

cdr3_nt: TGTGCCAGCAGGCGGGAACCCACTGAAGCTTTCTTT
cdr3_aa: CASRREPTEAFF
j_call: TRBJ1-1
clone_size: .
d_call: .
v_call: TRBV2
cdr3_length: 12

cdr3_nt: TGTGCCAGCAGCTCACCGGGACTAGCGGGGGGGACTAGCACAGATACGCAGTATTTT
cdr3_aa: CASSSPGLAGGTSTDTQYF
j_call: TRBJ2-3
clone_size: .
d_call: TRBD2
v_call: TRBV7-8
cdr3_length: 19